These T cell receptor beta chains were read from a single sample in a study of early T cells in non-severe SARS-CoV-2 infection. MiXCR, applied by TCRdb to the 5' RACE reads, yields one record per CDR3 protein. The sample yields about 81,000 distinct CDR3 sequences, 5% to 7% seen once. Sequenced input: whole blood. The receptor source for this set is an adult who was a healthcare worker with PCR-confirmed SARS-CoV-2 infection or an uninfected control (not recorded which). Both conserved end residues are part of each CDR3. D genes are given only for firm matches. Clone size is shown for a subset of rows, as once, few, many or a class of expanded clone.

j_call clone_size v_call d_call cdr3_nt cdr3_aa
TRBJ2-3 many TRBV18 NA TGTGCCAGCTCACCACCGTCACAGGCCACAGATACGCAGTATTTT CASSPPSQATDTQYF
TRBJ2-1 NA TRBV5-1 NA TGCGCCAGCAGCTTGGGACGGTCGAATGAGCAGTTCTTC CASSLGRSNEQFF
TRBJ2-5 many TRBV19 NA TGTGCCAGTAGTATCGGGGACCCCCGGTGGGGAGAGACCCAGTACTTC CASSIGDPRWGETQYF
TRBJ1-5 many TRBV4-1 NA TGCGCCAGCAGCCAGAGGAGCAATCAGCCCCAGCATTTT CASSQRSNQPQHF
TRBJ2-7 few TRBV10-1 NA TGCGCCAGCAGTGTTAGTTTCAACGAGCAGTACTTC CASSVSFNEQYF
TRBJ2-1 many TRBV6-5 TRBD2 TGTGCCAGCAGTTTTACTAGCGGGGGGAGCTCCTACAATGAGCAGTTCTTC CASSFTSGGSSYNEQFF
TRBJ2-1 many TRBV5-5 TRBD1 TGTGCCAGCAGCACCGCAGGGGGCGAGTGGGGCGGTGAGCAGTTCTTC CASSTAGGEWGGEQFF
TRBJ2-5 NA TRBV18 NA TGTGCCAGCTCACAACAAGAGACCCAGTACTTC CASSQQETQYF
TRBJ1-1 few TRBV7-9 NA TGTGCCAGCAGCTTATCAATAAGTGAAGCTTTCTTT CASSLSISEAFF
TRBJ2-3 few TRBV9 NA TGTGCCAGCAGCGTAGGTAGTTGGGACCGGAGCACAGATACGCAGTATTTT CASSVGSWDRSTDTQYF
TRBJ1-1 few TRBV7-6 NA TGTGCCAGCAGCTTAAATACTGGCAGGACCGTGCTGAACACTGAAGCTTTCTTT CASSLNTGRTVLNTEAFF
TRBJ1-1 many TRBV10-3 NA TGTGCCATCAGCTCCGGGTGGGTTGGGTACACTGAAGCTTTCTTT CAISSGWVGYTEAFF
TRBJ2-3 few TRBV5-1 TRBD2 TGCGCCAGCAGGGGTCGCAGCGGGGGGACAGATACGCAGTATTTT CASRGRSGGTDTQYF
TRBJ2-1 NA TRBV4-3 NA TGCGCCAGCAGCCAAGAGGTTGGCGCCCGGCAGGTACCATCCTACAATGAGCAGTTCTTC CASSQEVGARQVPSYNEQFF
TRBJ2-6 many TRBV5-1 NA TGCGCCAGCAGACAGGTCCCTGGGGCCAACGTCCTGACTTTC CASRQVPGANVLTF
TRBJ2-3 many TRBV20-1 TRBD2 TGCAGTGCTAGCAGGACTAGAGGGGCCACAGATACGCAGTATTTT CSASRTRGATDTQYF
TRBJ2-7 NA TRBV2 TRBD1 TGTGCCAGTTCTACGGACAGGGCCTACGAGCAGTACTTC CASSTDRAYEQYF
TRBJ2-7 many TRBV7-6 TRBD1 TGTGCCAGCAGCGGCGGGACAGGGGGCTCTTGGGAGCAGTACTTC CASSGGTGGSWEQYF
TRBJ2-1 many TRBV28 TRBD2 TGTGCCACCACCCCAGCGGGGGGGCCGAATGAGCAGTTCTTC CATTPAGGPNEQFF
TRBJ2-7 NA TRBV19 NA TGTGCCAGTAGAATGACAGTAGGGCCCTACGAGCAGTACTTC CASRMTVGPYEQYF
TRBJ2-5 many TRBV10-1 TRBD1 TGCGCCAGCAGTGGACGGGACAGTCCTAAGGAGACCCAGTACTTC CASSGRDSPKETQYF
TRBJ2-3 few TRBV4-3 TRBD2 TGCGCCAGCAGCTGGGCTAGCGGGAGGATATTAGATACGCAGTATTTT CASSWASGRILDTQYF
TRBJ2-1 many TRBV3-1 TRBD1 TGTGCCAGCAGCCCCGGGACAGTAAACAATGAGCAGTTCTTC CASSPGTVNNEQFF
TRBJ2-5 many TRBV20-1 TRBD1 TGCAGTGCTAGAGTAGGGGGCCAGACCCAGTACTTC CSARVGGQTQYF
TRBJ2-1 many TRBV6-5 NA TGTGCCAGCAGTTACATCGATGGGGACCTCAGGGTACCCTACAATGAGCAGTTCTTC CASSYIDGDLRVPYNEQFF
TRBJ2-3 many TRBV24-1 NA TGTGCCACCAGTGAAGATAACCCAGGGGCAAATACGCAGTATTTT CATSEDNPGANTQYF
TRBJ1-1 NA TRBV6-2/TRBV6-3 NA TGTGCCAGCAGCCGCGACGGAGAAGCTTTCTTT CASSRDGEAFF
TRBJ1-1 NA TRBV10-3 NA TGTGCCATCAGTGAAAGTTCCACTGAAGCTTTCTTT CAISESSTEAFF
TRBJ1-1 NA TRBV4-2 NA TGTGCCAGCAGCCAAGAAATGACAGGCCACACTGAAGCTTTCTTT CASSQEMTGHTEAFF
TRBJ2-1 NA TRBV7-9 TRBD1 TGTGCCAGCAGCACCACAGGGGCTAGCTCCTACAATGAGCAGTTCTTC CASSTTGASSYNEQFF
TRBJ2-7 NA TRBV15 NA TGTGCCACCAGCAGAGATGGTCCCTCCTACGAGCAGTACTTC CATSRDGPSYEQYF
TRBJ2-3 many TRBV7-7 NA TGTGCCAGCAGCTTTACAGACGCAGATACGCAGTATTTT CASSFTDADTQYF
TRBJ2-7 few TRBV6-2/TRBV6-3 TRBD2 TGTGCCAGCAGTACCGGGACTACCTACGAGCAGTACTTC CASSTGTTYEQYF
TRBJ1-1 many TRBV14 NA TGTGCCAGCAGACTCACGTCGAACACTGAAGCTTTCTTT CASRLTSNTEAFF
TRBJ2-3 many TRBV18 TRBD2 TGTGCCAGCTCACCTCTAGCGGGAGGGGAAGATACGCAGTATTTT CASSPLAGGEDTQYF
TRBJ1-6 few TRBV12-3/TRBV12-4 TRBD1 TGTGCCAGCAGTCCGACAGGGACCGATTCACCCCTCCACTTT CASSPTGTDSPLHF
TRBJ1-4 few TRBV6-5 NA TGTGCCAGCAGTTACTCGTTAGGGCCTCTTGCAACTAATGAAAAACTGTTTTTT CASSYSLGPLATNEKLFF